This T cell receptor beta chain stems from a study of blood T cell repertoires in COVID-19. Background on the study: From the United States, Italy and Spain came samples of acute and convalescent COVID-19. T cells, B-cell-depleted T cells, or PBMCs supplied cDNA or gDNA.

The trim removed 3 bases at V and 7 bases at J, leaving 18 bases unmatched. Looked up from germline, CDR1 is SGHDN and CDR2 is FVKESK. This CDR3 has 18 amino acids. Authors' analysis steps: Counts of nucleated cells, estimated from reference gene primer amplification, were obtained. Measured with immunoSEQ multiplex PCR; TCRdb has only the in-frame clones, and not every one. V, J and clone size are those of that table, while D and trimming were read from the DNA. The table lists roughly 500,000 clones, 80% to 90% of them singletons. The specimen sequenced was peripheral blood. This chain joins TRBV14 and TRBJ2-3; TRBD2 matches at 8 bases. This clonotype was obtained from a human donor in a cohort sampled during active COVID-19. The CDR3 loop is CASSQDTSVGTRSHTQYF. The CDR3 nucleotides are TGTGCCAGCAGCCAGGACACCTCCGTTGGGACTAGGTCGCATACGCAGTATTTT.